Shown below are 3 T cell receptor beta chains from a single sample sequenced in a study of blood T cell repertoires in COVID-19. This table comes from immunoSEQ multiplex PCR, and its TCRdb copy is limited to in-frame clones, with some not included. The sample holds approximately 73,000 clones, roughly four fifths seen once. Sequenced material: peripheral blood. The receptors here all came from a woman in her seventies with acute or convalescent COVID-19.

This clone was observed once. This rearrangement joins TRBV9 to TRBJ2-1, with 14 bases aligning to TRBD2. Germline V lookup: CDR1 SGDLS, CDR2 YYNGEE. J was trimmed by 0 bases and V by 0 bases; bases with no gene match: 5. CDR3 length: 19 residues. Here the CDR3 DNA reads TGTGCCAGCAGCGTAGGGGGACTAGCGGGGGTAAGCTCCTACAATGAGCAGTTCTTC. Amino acids: CASSVGGLAGVSSYNEQFF.

The chain combines TRBV6-1 with TRBJ1-5, with a weak D call TRBD1 (6 bases). The germline V gene encodes CDR1 MNHNS and CDR2 SASEGT. Trimming shortened V by 2 bases and J by 0 bases, and 20 bases separated the two germline ends. There are 19 residues in the CDR3. CDR3 nucleotides: TGTGCCAGCAGTGAAAGGGTGGGTGGGAGACAGGTTAGCAATCAGCCCCAGCATTTT. It yields the protein CASSERVGGRQVSNQPQHF.

This rearrangement joins TRBV7-9 to TRBJ2-1; D not certain. The ends were cut back, 10 bases at V and 4 bases at J, with 17 bases in the middle. This CDR3 is built from 14 residues. Germline lookup yields CDR1 SEHNR and CDR2 FQNEAQ (reference sequence). CDR3 region: CATTSTATYNEQFF. In DNA form, the CDR3 reads TGTGCCACCACAAGTACCGCCACTTACAATGAGCAGTTCTTC.